This note documents a single T cell receptor (beta chain) sequence. The target antigen is unknown. The data are from a study of lymphopenia after photon versus proton radiotherapy. Regarding the study as a whole: Post-nadir TCR diversity decline inversely tracked overall survival among those who died.

V was cut by 4 bases and J by 7 bases, with 17 bases left in between. Looked up from germline, CDR1 is SNHLY and CDR2 is FYNNEI. This CDR3 contains 15 residues. The data were produced by immunoSEQ multiplex PCR, yet TCRdb's version contains in-frame clones alone and is incomplete. Altogether fewer than 20,000 clones are present, 92% being singletons, with the ten largest covering around 1.5%. Sequencing was performed on peripheral blood, taken from a patient treated with photon-based radiotherapy. The genes are TRBV2 and TRBJ2-1, with D maybe TRBD1 (5 bases). The sequence was collected from a woman aged 40 to 50 with cholangiocarcinoma. Here the CDR3 reads CASSVQVTLGNEQFF. The CDR3 DNA is TGTGCCAGCAGTGTACAGGTAACCCTAGGGAATGAGCAGTTCTTC.